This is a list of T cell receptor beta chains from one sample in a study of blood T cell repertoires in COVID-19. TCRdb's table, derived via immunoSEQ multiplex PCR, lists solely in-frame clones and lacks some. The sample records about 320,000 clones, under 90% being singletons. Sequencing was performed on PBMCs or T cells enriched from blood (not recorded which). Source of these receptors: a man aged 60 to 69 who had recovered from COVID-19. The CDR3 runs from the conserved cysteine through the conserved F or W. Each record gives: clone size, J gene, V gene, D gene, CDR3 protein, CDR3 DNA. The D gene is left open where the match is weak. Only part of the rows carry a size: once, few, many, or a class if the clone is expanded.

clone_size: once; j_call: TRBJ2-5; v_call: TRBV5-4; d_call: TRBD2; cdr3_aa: CADGGVASETQYF; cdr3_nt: TGTGCAGACGGGGGGGTAGCGTCAGAGACCCAGTACTTC
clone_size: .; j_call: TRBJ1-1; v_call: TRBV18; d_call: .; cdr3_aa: CASSPRAMNTEAFF; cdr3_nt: TGTGCCAGCTCACCACGAGCAATGAACACTGAAGCTTTCTTT
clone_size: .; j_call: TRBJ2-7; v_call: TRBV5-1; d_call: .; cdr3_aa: CASSQDRSYEQYF; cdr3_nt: TGCGCCAGCAGCCAGGACAGATCCTACGAGCAGTACTTC
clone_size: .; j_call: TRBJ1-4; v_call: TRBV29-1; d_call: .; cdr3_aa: CSAVLFAGGEKLFF; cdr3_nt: TGCAGCGCCGTCCTATTTGCTGGCGGAGAAAAACTGTTTTTT
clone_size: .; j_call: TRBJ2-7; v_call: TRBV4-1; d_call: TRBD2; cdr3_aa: CASSQGLADPTEYF; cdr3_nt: TGCGCCAGCAGCCAAGGACTAGCGGACCCCACGGAGTACTTC
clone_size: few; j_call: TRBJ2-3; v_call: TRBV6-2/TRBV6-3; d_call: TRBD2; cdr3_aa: CASRYLAGGPVEKDTQYF; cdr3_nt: TGTGCCAGCAGGTACTTAGCGGGAGGGCCCGTTGAGAAAGATACGCAGTATTTT
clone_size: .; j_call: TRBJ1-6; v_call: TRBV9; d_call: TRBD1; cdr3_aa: CASSARRDRAFSPLHF; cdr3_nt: TGTGCCAGCAGCGCGCGCCGGGACAGGGCTTTTTCACCCCTCCACTTT
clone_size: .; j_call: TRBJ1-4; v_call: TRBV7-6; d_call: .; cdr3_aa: CASSLITGTNEKLFF; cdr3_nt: TGTGCCAGCAGCTTGATAACAGGGACTAATGAAAAACTGTTTTTT
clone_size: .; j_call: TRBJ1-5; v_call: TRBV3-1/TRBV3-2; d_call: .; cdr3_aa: CASSHLGTGNHQPQHF; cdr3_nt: TGTGCCAGCAGCCACTTAGGCACAGGTAACCATCAGCCCCAGCATTTT
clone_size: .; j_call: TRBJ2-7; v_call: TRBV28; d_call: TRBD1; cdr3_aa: CASSLGGTGTWEQYF; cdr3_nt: TGTGCCAGCAGTTTAGGGGGGACAGGGACGTGGGAGCAGTACTTC
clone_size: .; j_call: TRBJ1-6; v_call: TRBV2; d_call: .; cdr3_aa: CASSEWLPNSPLHF; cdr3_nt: TGTGCCAGCAGTGAATGGCTGCCTAATTCACCCCTCCACTTT
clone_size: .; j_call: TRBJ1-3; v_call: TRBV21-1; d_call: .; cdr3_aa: CASSLRAGITSGNTIYF; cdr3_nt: TGTGCCAGCAGCCTTCGAGCGGGGATAACCTCTGGAAACACCATATATTTT
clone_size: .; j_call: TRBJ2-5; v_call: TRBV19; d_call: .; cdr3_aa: CASSISARRETQYF; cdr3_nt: TGTGCCAGTAGTATCAGCGCGCGCAGAGAGACCCAGTACTTC
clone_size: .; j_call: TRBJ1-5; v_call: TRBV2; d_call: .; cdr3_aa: CASLENQGNQPQHF; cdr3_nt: TGTGCCAGCTTGGAGAACCAAGGCAATCAGCCCCAGCATTTT
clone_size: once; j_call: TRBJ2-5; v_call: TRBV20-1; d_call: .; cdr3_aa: CSASKRTQETQYF; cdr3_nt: TGCAGTGCTAGTAAGCGGACCCAAGAGACCCAGTACTTC
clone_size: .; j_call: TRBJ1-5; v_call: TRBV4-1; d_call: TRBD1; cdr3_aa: CASSHAPGQGSQPQHF; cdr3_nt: TGCGCCAGCAGCCACGCTCCGGGACAGGGGAGCCAGCCCCAGCATTTT
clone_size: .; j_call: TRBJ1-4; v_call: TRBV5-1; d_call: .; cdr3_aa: CASSTSGPTNEKLFF; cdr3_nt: TGCGCCAGCAGCACGTCAGGTCCAACTAATGAAAAACTGTTTTTT
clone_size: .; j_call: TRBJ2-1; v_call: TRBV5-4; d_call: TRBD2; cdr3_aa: CASSLAGEGLGHEQFF; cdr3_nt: TGTGCCAGCAGCTTGGCTGGGGAGGGCCTAGGGCATGAGCAGTTCTTC
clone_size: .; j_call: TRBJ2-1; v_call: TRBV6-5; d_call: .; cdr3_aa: CASSYGVAAYNEQFF; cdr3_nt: TGTGCCAGCAGTTACGGGGTAGCGGCCTACAATGAGCAGTTCTTC
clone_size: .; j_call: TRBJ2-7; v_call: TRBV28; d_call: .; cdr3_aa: CASTIGGSSYEQYF; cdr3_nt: TGTGCCAGCACCATCGGGGGTAGCTCCTACGAGCAGTACTTC